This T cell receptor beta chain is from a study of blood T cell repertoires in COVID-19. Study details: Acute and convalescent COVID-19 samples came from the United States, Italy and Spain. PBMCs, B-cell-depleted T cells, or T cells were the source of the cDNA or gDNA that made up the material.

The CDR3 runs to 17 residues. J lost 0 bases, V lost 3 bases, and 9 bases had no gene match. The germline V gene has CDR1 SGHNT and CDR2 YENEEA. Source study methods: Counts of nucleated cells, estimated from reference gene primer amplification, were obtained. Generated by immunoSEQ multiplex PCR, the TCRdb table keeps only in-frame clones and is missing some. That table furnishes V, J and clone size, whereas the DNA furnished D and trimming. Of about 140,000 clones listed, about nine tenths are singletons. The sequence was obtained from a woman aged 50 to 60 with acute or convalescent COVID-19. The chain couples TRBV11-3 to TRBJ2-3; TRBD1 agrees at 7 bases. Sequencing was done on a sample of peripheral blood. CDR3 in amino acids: CASSLGQGVRSTDTQYF. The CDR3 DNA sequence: TGTGCCAGCAGCTTGGGGCAGGGGGTCCGTAGCACAGATACGCAGTATTTT.